The text below deals with one TCR beta chain. This entry comes from a study of blood T cell repertoires in COVID-19. Looking at the study overall: Cohort 3 donors counted as recovered after two negative PCRs, clearance, or resolved symptoms.

The assay was immunoSEQ multiplex PCR, and TCRdb's table has in-frame clones only and misses some. The sample holds roughly 200,000 clones; about 86% are singletons and the top ten take around 23%. Germline loops: CDR1 SGHTA, CDR2 FQGNSA. The CDR3 is made up of 16 amino acids. V dropped 3 bases and J dropped 4; count of bases not matched to a gene: 5. Participant reports of clinical history set cohort assignment. The clonotype was recovered from a woman aged 40 to 50 in a cohort exposed to, infected with or recovered from COVID-19 (not recorded which). Sample: PBMCs or T cells enriched from blood (not recorded which). The chain joins TRBV7-2 to TRBJ2-3; 12 nucleotides agree with TRBD2. CDR3: CASSFRLAGDADTQYF. The CDR3 DNA reads as TGTGCCAGCAGCTTCCGACTAGCGGGAGATGCAGATACGCAGTATTTT. Based on the CDR3 plus reference TRBV7-2 and TRBJ2-3, the full variable domain is GAGVSQSPSNKVTEKGKDVELRCDPISGHTALYWYRQSLGQGLEFLIYFQGNSAPDKSGLPSDRFSAERTGGSVSTLTIQRTQQEDSAVYLCASSFRLAGDADTQYFGPGTRLTVL.